This T cell receptor beta chain is from a study of cytomegalovirus exposure and HLA in healthy donors. Both 60 Vbeta primers and 13 Jbeta primers went into the PCR. Using immunoSEQ multiplex PCR, the repertoire was profiled, and TCRdb retains in-frame clones only, with some absent. The top ten hold 1% of the sample, which has about 170,000 clones, around three quarters seen once. Germline assignment: CDR1 SGDLS and CDR2 YYNGEE. The CDR3 length is 14 residues. The V gene lost 7 bases and the J gene lost 5 bases, with 19 bases spanning the gap. The chain has TRBV9 and TRBJ2-7; possibly TRBD2 for D (6 bases). The sequencing input was PBMCs. The clonotype originates from a woman aged 50 to 60 in good health and CMV-seropositive. The CDR3, as DNA: TGTGCCAGCGGTGGGGGGAACCTTAGGGACGAGCAGTACTTC. Protein sequence: CASGGGNLRDEQYF.